This T cell receptor (beta chain) came from a study of CD8+ T cells in alopecia areata. As for the study in general: Administration of oral tofacitinib to treated patients was at 5 to 10 mg twice daily.

Treatment of the sample: oral pan-JAK inhibitor, 5-10 mg twice daily. Sampling of alopecia areata patients yielded lesional scalp punch biopsies as well as peripheral blood. Both CD4+ and CD8+ T cells were separated by sorting PBMCs. Extraction of RNA preceded its reverse transcription into cDNA, which served as the sequencing template. TCRdb's table, derived via immunoSEQ multiplex PCR, lists solely in-frame clones and lacks some. The table has about 210,000 clones, more than 45% seen once. Notes on the study in general: Scalp lesions, especially in alopecia totalis/universalis, had higher clonality than normal scalp.

Germline V CDR1 and CDR2: GTSNPN, SVGIG (reference sequence). The CDR3 runs 15 residues. V lost 3 bases, J lost 5 bases, and 10 bases stayed unmatched. With regard to this clone: As yet, its antigen is unknown.

This TCR was sampled from a human donor with alopecia areata. This chain joins TRBV30 and TRBJ2-1; 7 nucleotides match TRBD1. This specimen consisted of CD4+ T cells sorted from blood, obtained at week 4, from a patient treated with tofacitinib. CDR3 sequence reads: CAWSETGTVNNEQFF. CDR3 coding DNA: TGTGCCTGGAGCGAGACCGGGACAGTTAACAATGAGCAGTTCTTC.